Following are 9 T cell receptor beta chains from one sample sequenced in a study of identical twins. TCRdb called the 5' RACE reads again in MiXCR, with one record for every CDR3 protein. Here the sample spans under 300,000 distinct CDR3 sequences, around 15% being singletons. The sample taken for sequencing was memory (CD45RO+) T cells sorted from blood. The receptors were sampled from a woman between 18 and 30 years old in good health.

The gene calls are TRBV20-1 and TRBJ2-1, with D possibly TRBD2 on 5 matching bases. The ends were cut back, 4 bases at V and 4 bases at J, with 17 bases in the middle. CDR3 length: 15 amino acids. CDR1 is DFQATT and CDR2 is SNEGSKA in the germline V gene (reference sequence). The CDR3 reads CSANLAGVSYNEQFF. CDR3 sequence (DNA): TGCAGTGCTAACCTCGCGGGCGTTTCATACAATGAGCAGTTCTTC.

This rearrangement joins TRBV20-1 to TRBJ2-1, with D unclear. The germline V gene encodes CDR1 DFQATT and CDR2 SNEGSKA (reference sequence). V gave up 2 bases and J gave up 4 bases, with 6 bases separating them. The CDR3 consists of 12 residues. Here the CDR3 DNA reads TGCAGTGCTAGACAGAATTACAATGAGCAGTTCTTC. This translates into CSARQNYNEQFF.

This sequence joins TRBV11-2 and TRBJ2-3; perhaps TRBD2 as D (5 bases). The V gene's germline CDR1 is SGHAT and CDR2 FQNNGV. Trimming left V 1 base short and J 2 bases short, with 13 bases between. This CDR3 has 16 amino acids. CDR3 residues: CASSLGPSPATDTQYF. DNA of the CDR3: TGTGCCAGCAGCTTAGGGCCTAGCCCGGCCACAGATACGCAGTATTTT.

V and J are TRBV5-1 and TRBJ2-7; D remains ambiguous. Trimming removed 2 bases at V and 3 bases at J, with 15 bases between. This CDR3 is built from 15 residues. Germline CDR1 is SGHRS and CDR2 is YFSETQ. This chain's CDR3 is CASSFHLGVNYEQYF. Written as DNA, the CDR3 is TGCGCCAGCAGCTTTCACCTTGGGGTAAACTACGAGCAGTACTTC.

This clonotype appeared many times. The chain joins TRBV20-1 to TRBJ1-1, with D possibly TRBD1 on 5 matching bases. Trimming pared 5 bases from V and 9 bases from J, leaving 16 bases between. CDR1 DFQATT and CDR2 SNEGSKA come from the germline V gene (reference sequence). The CDR3 is made up of 12 amino acids. In DNA, the CDR3 is TGCAGTGCTCCTAAGGCGCAGGGTAAAGCTTTCTTT. Its translation: CSAPKAQGKAFF.

A few counts support this clonotype. The V gene is TRBV24-1, the J gene TRBJ2-7; D might be TRBD2 (6 bases). The CDR3 totals 15 residues. V was pared by 8 bases and J by 1 base, with 17 bases between. CDR1 is KGHDR and CDR2 is SFDVKD in the germline V gene. CDR3 sequence reads: CATTAATGGSYEQYF. CDR3 bases: TGTGCCACCACCGCGGCCACCGGGGGTTCCTACGAGCAGTACTTC.

V usage is TRBV5-1 and J usage is TRBJ2-5; D assignment may be TRBD1 or TRBD2 (6 bases each). The germline V gene has CDR1 SGHRS and CDR2 YFSETQ. The V end was cut by 4 bases, the J end by 4 bases, with 11 bases between. There are 13 residues in the CDR3. In DNA, the CDR3 is TGCGCCAGCAGCGGGGGGCCGGGAGAGACCCAGTACTTC. The encoded protein is CASSGGPGETQYF.

This clonotype was observed at least ten times. The chain couples TRBV18 to TRBJ2-1; TRBD2 matches 10 bases. V shed 6 bases and J 7 bases; nucleotides not matched to a gene: 12. Per the germline V gene, CDR1 is KGHSH and CDR2 is LQKENI. This CDR3 region has 16 residues. The DNA of the CDR3 is TGTGCCAGCTCGCAAACTAGCGGGAATTTGGGAAATGAGCAGTTCTTC. Translated: CASSQTSGNLGNEQFF.

V usage is TRBV29-1 and J usage is TRBJ2-1, with 9 bases that match TRBD2. The junction had 5 bases not matched to a gene; V was cut back by 4 bases and J by 10 bases. Germline CDR1 and CDR2: SQVTM and ANQGSEA. The CDR3 consists of 12 residues. The CDR3 coding sequence is TGCAGCGTTGTTGCGGGAGGGAGAGAGCAGTTCTTC. Encoded protein: CSVVAGGREQFF.